The clone carrying this T cell receptor (beta chain) is a singleton in its sample. What it binds is not known. Assay: immunoSEQ multiplex PCR; the TCRdb copy retains only in-frame clones and omits some. The sample lists around 20,000 clones, approximately 80% occurring once. This sample is part of a study of graft-versus-host responses after intestinal transplantation. Study details: Anti-thymocyte globulin was used for induction in all recipients, who then took tacrolimus and steroids for about three years.

CDR3 length equals 16 residues. Losses at the gene ends were 1 base for V and 4 bases for J; bases not matched to a gene: 9. Germline V gives CDR1 MGHRA, CDR2 YSYEKL. Whole-study findings and limits: Clonal ratios of graft-versus-host to host-versus-graft in allografts were high for patients exhibiting graft-donor T cell macrochimerism. There were GvH clones found in recipient marrow, and some of them appeared first in ileum or blood.

The sequencing here drew on PBMCs, taken 14 days after transplant. The TCR originated in a human patient who received an intestinal transplant, so some T cells may come from the graft donor. V and J are TRBV4-1 and TRBJ2-7, with TRBD2 identical over 8 bases. DNA of the CDR3: TGCGCCAGCAGCCAAGCCGGGACTAGTAATAGGTACGAGCAGTACTTC. Residues: CASSQAGTSNRYEQYF.